The rows below give T cell receptor beta chains drawn from one sample of a study of blood T cell repertoires in COVID-19. Measured with immunoSEQ multiplex PCR; TCRdb has only the in-frame clones, and not every one. The table shows fewer than 120,000 clones, with 75% to 80% occurring only once. Sequencing was carried out using peripheral blood. The receptor set was obtained from a woman of 80 years or more with active or convalescent COVID-19. Each CDR3 is given with its conserved first and last residue. The order of the fields is clone size, J gene, D gene, V gene, CDR3 DNA, CDR3 protein. The D gene is left open where the match is weak. Expanded clones get a size class; other rows say once, few or many, or leave the size out.

size: NA; J: TRBJ2-7; D: NA; V: TRBV7-9; DNA: TGTGCCAGCAGCGACAGAGTAGGGGGAGATTACGAGCAGTACTTC; CDR3: CASSDRVGGDYEQYF
size: NA; J: TRBJ1-5; D: TRBD1; V: TRBV28; DNA: TGTGCCAGCAGTTTGTACCTTACGACAGGGCTACTGAATCAGCCCCAGCATTTT; CDR3: CASSLYLTTGLLNQPQHF
size: once; J: TRBJ2-1; D: NA; V: TRBV9; DNA: TGTGCCAGCAGCGTAACCGGGACTCCCGACTACAATGAGCAGTTCTTC; CDR3: CASSVTGTPDYNEQFF
size: few; J: TRBJ2-2; D: NA; V: TRBV7-6; DNA: TGTGCCAGCAGACAATTCACCGGGGAGCTGTTTTTT; CDR3: CASRQFTGELFF
size: NA; J: TRBJ1-2; D: NA; V: TRBV12-3/TRBV12-4; DNA: TGTGCCAGCAGCGAACAGGTTTCTCATGGCTACACCTTC; CDR3: CASSEQVSHGYTF
size: NA; J: TRBJ2-1; D: TRBD2; V: TRBV2; DNA: TGTGCCATCCTAAGGGGGGGGACTAGCGGGAGTCGGAATGAGCAGTTCTTC; CDR3: CAILRGGTSGSRNEQFF
size: NA; J: TRBJ2-3; D: TRBD2; V: TRBV5-1; DNA: TGCGCCAGCAGCTTGGCTGGGTCTAGCGGACCCACAGATACGCAGTATTTT; CDR3: CASSLAGSSGPTDTQYF
size: NA; J: TRBJ2-2; D: NA; V: TRBV6-5; DNA: TGTGCCAGCAGCCTCGCCGGGGAGCTGTTTTTT; CDR3: CASSLAGELFF
size: NA; J: TRBJ1-4; D: TRBD1; V: TRBV7-9; DNA: TGTGCCAGCAGCCTACAGGGGGGTGAAGGCGAAAAACTGTTTTTT; CDR3: CASSLQGGEGEKLFF
size: NA; J: TRBJ2-7; D: TRBD1; V: TRBV2; DNA: TGTGCCAGCAGTGCTCATCCCTCCGGGACAGCCAACTACGAGCAGTACTTC; CDR3: CASSAHPSGTANYEQYF
size: NA; J: TRBJ2-7; D: TRBD2; V: TRBV11-2; DNA: TGTGCCAGCAGTCCAAGGACTAGCGGGAGAAACGAGCAGTACTTC; CDR3: CASSPRTSGRNEQYF
size: NA; J: TRBJ2-2; D: TRBD1; V: TRBV7-9; DNA: TGTGCCAGCGGGGACAGGGAACATCCCCCTCACACCGGGGAGCTGTTTTTT; CDR3: CASGDREHPPHTGELFF
size: NA; J: TRBJ2-5; D: TRBD1; V: TRBV27; DNA: TGTGCCAGCAGTCTACTCAGACAGGGTATAGAGACCCAGTACTTC; CDR3: CASSLLRQGIETQYF
size: NA; J: TRBJ2-7; D: TRBD2; V: TRBV19; DNA: TGTGCCAGTAGTACCCGCCCGGGACTAGCGGGAGCCGTTTCATACGAGCAGTACTTC; CDR3: CASSTRPGLAGAVSYEQYF
size: NA; J: TRBJ2-3; D: NA; V: TRBV6-2/TRBV6-3; DNA: TGTGCCAGCAGTCCGGGAACCCGACCAGATACGCAGTATTTT; CDR3: CASSPGTRPDTQYF
size: NA; J: TRBJ2-1; D: NA; V: TRBV5-1; DNA: TGCGCCAGCAGCTTGGACGCTAGCGAAACCTACAATGAGCAGTTCTTC; CDR3: CASSLDASETYNEQFF
size: NA; J: TRBJ1-3; D: NA; V: TRBV15; DNA: TGTGCCACCAGCAGAGATCACAGGGTGAACACCATATATTTT; CDR3: CATSRDHRVNTIYF
size: few; J: TRBJ2-7; D: NA; V: TRBV4-2; DNA: TGTGCCAGCAGCCAATTCCAACTCGGGAGCGAGCAGTACTTC; CDR3: CASSQFQLGSEQYF
size: NA; J: TRBJ2-7; D: TRBD2; V: TRBV3-1/TRBV3-2; DNA: TGTGCCAGCAGCTATAGGACGGGAGGGAGAGAGCAGTACTTC; CDR3: CASSYRTGGREQYF
size: NA; J: TRBJ1-6; D: NA; V: TRBV2; DNA: TGTGCCAGCAGTGAAGTCTTTAATTCACCCCTCCACTTT; CDR3: CASSEVFNSPLHF
size: NA; J: TRBJ1-5; D: NA; V: TRBV19; DNA: TGTGCCAGTAGTATACTCGGAAGAGGGGGAAATCAGCCCCAGCATTTT; CDR3: CASSILGRGGNQPQHF
size: NA; J: TRBJ1-2; D: NA; V: TRBV5-1; DNA: TGCGCCAGCAGCTTGGTTCCTGACACTAACTATGGCTACACCTTC; CDR3: CASSLVPDTNYGYTF
size: NA; J: TRBJ1-1; D: NA; V: TRBV7-6; DNA: TGTGCCAGCAGCACGGTGGGGGGCACTGAAGCTTTCTTT; CDR3: CASSTVGGTEAFF
size: few; J: TRBJ2-3; D: TRBD2; V: TRBV5-4; DNA: TGTGCCAGCAGCTCGACTAGCGGGGGGTTCGGGGATACGCAGTATTTT; CDR3: CASSSTSGGFGDTQYF
size: NA; J: TRBJ2-1; D: NA; V: TRBV9; DNA: TGTGCCAGCACCACCGGCCCCCTAGACAATGAGCAGTTCTTC; CDR3: CASTTGPLDNEQFF
size: NA; J: TRBJ1-6; D: TRBD1; V: TRBV7-9; DNA: TGTGCCAGCAGCAGGCCCGGACAGGGAAATTCACCCCTCCACTTT; CDR3: CASSRPGQGNSPLHF
size: NA; J: TRBJ2-5; D: TRBD1; V: TRBV3-1/TRBV3-2; DNA: TGTGCCAGCAGCCCCTACCCGGGACAGGGCCAAGAGACCCAGTACTTC; CDR3: CASSPYPGQGQETQYF
size: once; J: TRBJ1-3; D: NA; V: TRBV4-1; DNA: TGCGCCAGCAGCCAAAGCGGAAACACCATATATTTT; CDR3: CASSQSGNTIYF
size: NA; J: TRBJ1-3; D: NA; V: TRBV2; DNA: TGTGCCAGCAGTGAAGAGTCAGGGGGAAACACCATATATTTT; CDR3: CASSEESGGNTIYF
size: NA; J: TRBJ2-3; D: TRBD2; V: TRBV2; DNA: TGTGCCAGCAGTGCACTAGCGGGGGCGGGAGTTGCAGATACGCAGTATTTT; CDR3: CASSALAGAGVADTQYF
size: NA; J: TRBJ2-1; D: NA; V: TRBV11-2; DNA: TGTGCCAGCAGCCTTGGACAGTGGTCCAGCAATGAGCAGTTCTTC; CDR3: CASSLGQWSSNEQFF
size: NA; J: TRBJ2-1; D: TRBD2; V: TRBV19; DNA: TGTGCCAGTAGTATAACCGGGACTACCTACAATGAGCAGTTCTTC; CDR3: CASSITGTTYNEQFF
size: few; J: TRBJ2-1; D: NA; V: TRBV6-5; DNA: TGTGCCAGCATTGGACTATCGATGAGTGAGCAGTTCTTC; CDR3: CASIGLSMSEQFF
size: NA; J: TRBJ2-1; D: NA; V: TRBV30; DNA: TGTGCCTGGAATCACCTATCTGAGAGCAATGAGCAGTTCTTC; CDR3: CAWNHLSESNEQFF
size: NA; J: TRBJ2-1; D: TRBD2; V: TRBV5-1; DNA: TGCGCCAGCAGCTTGGGGGCTAGCGGGAGGTTAGGAAATGAGCAGTTCTTC; CDR3: CASSLGASGRLGNEQFF
size: NA; J: TRBJ1-1; D: NA; V: TRBV6-5; DNA: TGTGCCAGCAGTTACTTCGACAGAATGAACACTGAAGCTTTCTTT; CDR3: CASSYFDRMNTEAFF
size: NA; J: TRBJ1-6; D: NA; V: TRBV30; DNA: TGTGCCTGGAGTGTCCGGAATTCACCCCTCCACTTT; CDR3: CAWSVRNSPLHF
size: NA; J: TRBJ1-1; D: NA; V: TRBV19; DNA: TGTGCCAGTAGTATAGGATCGGGTTGGAGTACTGAAGCTTTCTTT; CDR3: CASSIGSGWSTEAFF
size: NA; J: TRBJ1-1; D: NA; V: TRBV9; DNA: TGTGCCAGCAGCGCGGGGGGCCTACCTGGGCGACTTGAAGCTTTCTTT; CDR3: CASSAGGLPGRLEAFF
size: NA; J: TRBJ2-2; D: TRBD2; V: TRBV4-3; DNA: TGCGCCAGCAGCCTCCTACCGGGAGGGAGCACCGGGGAGCTGTTTTTT; CDR3: CASSLLPGGSTGELFF